These 9 T cell receptor beta chains were sequenced from one sample in a study of molecular identifiers for immune sequencing clone quantification. TCRdb reprocessed the PCR reads with MiXCR, giving one entry per CDR3 protein. The table lists more than 300,000 distinct CDR3 sequences, roughly 23% of them singletons. The material sequenced was naive CD8+ T cells from blood, with Jurkat cell RNA spiked in. Subset given: FACS-sorted CD8+CD4-CCR7+CD45RA+ naive T cells. The receptor set was obtained from a human donor in good health. Some libraries in this study had Jurkat cell RNA spiked in.

Points on this clonotype: A read error is possible here, since a much larger clone lies one base away. V usage is TRBV12-3 or TRBV12-4 and J usage is TRBJ1-1; D might be TRBD1 (5 bases). V gave up 5 bases and J gave up 3 bases, with 13 bases separating them. CDR3 length: 14 residues. The CDR3 region has the DNA TGTGCCAGCAGTCCCGATTGGGGGGACACTGAAGCTTTCTTT. It is translated as CASSPDWGDTEAFF.

On this clonotype itself: A much bigger clone sits one base away, suggesting this may be a read error. The chain uses TRBV7-9 and TRBJ2-5; D could derive from TRBD1 or TRBD2 (5 bases each). V lost 7 bases, J lost 3 bases, and 12 bases lay in between. Germline lookup yields CDR1 SEHNR and CDR2 FQNEAQ (reference sequence). CDR3 length: 13 residues. CDR3 coding DNA: TGTGCCAGCATCCCTCTGGGGGAAGAGACCCAGTACTTC. Its translation: CASIPLGEETQYF.

Ten or more counts support this clonotype. One junction end disagrees with the germline gene, perhaps due to a read error. This chain joins TRBV29-1 and TRBJ2-5; 9 bases line up with TRBD1. Germline V gene lookup returns CDR1 SQVTM and CDR2 ANQGSEA. The CDR3 loop spans 16 amino acids. This chain's CDR3 is CSIDRGISPYQETQYF. The CDR3 bases are TGCAGCATTGACAGGGGGATTTCCCCTTACCAAGAGACCCAGTACTTC.

This clonotype was counted many times. V and J are TRBV28 and TRBJ1-2; D call uncertain. The CDR3 has 13 residues. V dropped 2 bases and J dropped 4 bases, with 8 bases sitting between them. Germline V gene sequence: CDR1 MDHEN, CDR2 SYDVKM. CDR3 residues: CASSLGPTYGYTF. The CDR3 coding sequence is TGTGCCAGCAGTTTAGGCCCCACCTATGGCTACACCTTC.

This clonotype was observed many times. This chain joins TRBV5-1 and TRBJ2-7, with D possibly matching TRBD2 (7 bases). The CDR3 extends over 15 amino acids. Per germline, CDR1 SGHRS and CDR2 YFSETQ. V was clipped by 3 bases and J by 0 bases, with 13 bases between them. Written as DNA, the CDR3 is TGCGCCAGCAGCTCTTCGGGGGGCGGCTCCTACGAGCAGTACTTC. It specifies CASSSSGGGSYEQYF.

In its sample, this clonotype was seen once. At one of its ends the junction is not consistent with the germline gene, which may arise from a read error. This chain joins TRBV9 and TRBJ2-1; D uncertain. The CDR3 is 13 residues long. Germline CDR1 reads SGDLS; CDR2 reads YYNGEE. The CDR3: CASSAWTNNEQFF. The CDR3 DNA follows: TGTGCCAGCAGCGCTTGGACCAACAACGAGCAGTTCTTC.

This clonotype appeared many times. The rearrangement links TRBV7-2 to TRBJ2-7, with D possibly being TRBD2 (6 bases). The V gene lost 5 bases and the J gene lost 0 bases, with 14 bases spanning the gap. CDR3 size: 15 residues. Germline lookup yields CDR1 SGHTA and CDR2 FQGNSA. The CDR3 DNA sequence: TGTGCCAGCAGCCCGAGCCTAGCGAGCTCCTACGAGCAGTACTTC. Translating gives CASSPSLASSYEQYF.

V gene TRBV7-9 combines with J gene TRBJ2-3, with D tentatively TRBD1 (5 bases). Germline V gene data show CDR1 as SEHNR and CDR2 as FQNEAQ (reference sequence). This CDR3 is 18 amino acids long. V lost 5 bases, J lost 0 bases, and 21 bases lay in between. CDR3 residues: CASSPDSRLLPSTDTQYF. Written as DNA, the CDR3 is TGTGCCAGCAGCCCCGACAGTAGGTTGCTACCTAGCACAGATACGCAGTATTTT.

This clonotype was counted at least ten times. The rearrangement joins TRBV20-1 to TRBJ2-7; 10 bases fit TRBD1. Trimming removed 3 bases from V and 3 bases from J; junction bases left unmatched: 2. CDR3 length: 13 residues. Germline V CDR1 and CDR2: DFQATT, SNEGSKA (reference sequence). The CDR3 reads CSASGDRGYEQYF. CDR3 nucleotides: TGCAGTGCTAGTGGGGACAGGGGCTACGAGCAGTACTTC.